The T cell receptor beta chain under discussion was sequenced for a study of T cells after yellow fever vaccination. Study at large: Any fraction with a low cell number was prepared using SMART-Seq v4 Ultra Low Input. Findings of the study overall: Abundant clonotypes from the bulk population could get into FACS-sorted repertoires as contaminants. Post-booster repertoires again held most primary-vaccination clones (approximately 96% CD4, around 90% CD8).

The CDR3 runs to 13 residues. Trimming pared 4 bases from V and 3 bases from J, leaving 9 bases between. The germline CDR1 and CDR2 sequences are SGHAT and FQNNGV. By 5'RACE template switching, TCR cDNA was produced, with a universal primer site and UMIs added in the process. TCRdb redid the calling of the 5' RACE reads with MiXCR, one entry per CDR3 protein. This repertoire shows some 560,000 distinct CDR3 sequences, roughly a fifth found once; its top ten account for 13% to 15%. Details on this clonotype: Antigen specificity is unknown.

The rearrangement links TRBV11-2 to TRBJ1-2, with D unclear. This receptor was obtained from a man aged 25 to 40 who received the YFV17D yellow fever vaccine. This material consisted of PBMCs, taken 15 days after the yellow fever booster vaccination. The CDR3 here is CASSSRLDYGYTF. In DNA, the CDR3 is TGTGCCAGCAGCTCTCGACTGGACTATGGCTACACCTTC.